These 17 T cell receptor beta chains came from one sample sequenced in a study of identifying expanded T cells in peripheral blood. Only in-frame clones appear in the TCRdb table, and some are missing; sequencing was by immunoSEQ multiplex PCR. The sample contains roughly 78,000 clones, around 90% of which appear only once. The sequenced material came from blood. The receptors shown here come from a person aged 18-70 years in good health.

This chain connects TRBV5-1 to TRBJ1-2, with D tentatively TRBD1 (5 bases). The CDR3 is 13 residues long. Trimming stripped 4 bases from V and 5 bases from J, with 12 bases between. Germline assignment: CDR1 SGHRS and CDR2 YFSETQ. The CDR3 region has the DNA TGCGCCAGCAGCGATACCGGGGGATATGGCTACACCTTC. It yields the protein CASSDTGGYGYTF.

This sequence joins TRBV2 and TRBJ2-2; D remains unclear. V lost 4 bases, J lost 3 bases, and 9 bases lay in between. The germline gives CDR1 SNHLY, CDR2 FYNNEI. This CDR3 comprises 14 residues. The CDR3 coding sequence is TGTGCCAGCAGTGTTCGGTTGGACACCGGGGAGCTGTTTTTT. Amino acids: CASSVRLDTGELFF.

The J gene is TRBJ2-3, the V gene TRBV5-4; tentative D call: TRBD2 (6 bases). This CDR3 is 16 amino acids long. The V gene's germline CDR1 is SGHNT and CDR2 YYREEE (reference sequence). V was clipped by 4 bases and J by 6 bases, with 21 bases between them. The DNA for the CDR3 is TGTGCCAGCAGCCCGGCTAGATCAATTGGGGGGGATACGCAGTATTTT. Protein sequence: CASSPARSIGGDTQYF.

This rearrangement joins TRBV10-3 to TRBJ2-7; 14 bases fit TRBD2. Germline V lookup: CDR1 ENHRY, CDR2 SYGVKD. The CDR3 has 16 residues. V shed 5 bases, J shed 3 bases, and the junction held 6 bases outside the gene matches. CDR3 in DNA: TGTGCCATCAGTTACACCGGGACTAGCGGGAGCTACGAGCAGTACTTC. Translating it yields CAISYTGTSGSYEQYF.

This clone was counted between two and nine times. The V gene is TRBV6-6, the J gene TRBJ1-1, with 7 bases that match TRBD1. The V gene's germline CDR1 is MNHNY and CDR2 SVGAGI (reference sequence). Losses at the gene ends were 6 bases for V and 1 base for J; bases not matched to a gene: 5. The CDR3 contains 14 residues. CDR3: CASSRQGGNTEAFF. The CDR3 DNA reads as TGTGCCAGCAGCCGACAGGGCGGGAACACTGAAGCTTTCTTT.

V usage is TRBV5-8 and J usage is TRBJ1-2; TRBD1 is a possible D gene (6 bases). V lost 0 bases and J lost 12, with 12 bases in between. Germline V lookup: CDR1 SGHTS, CDR2 YDEGEE. The CDR3 has 12 residues. CDR3 coding DNA: TGTGCCAGCAGCTTGGATCAGGGGAGAAACACCTTC. Amino acid sequence: CASSLDQGRNTF.

The chain joins TRBV21-1 to TRBJ2-7; the table calls TRBD1, which could not be checked here. TRBV21-1 is a pseudogene segment. CDR3 length equals 24 residues. As DNA, the CDR3 is TGTGCCAGCAGCAAAGGGCCAAAGGGGTTTTGGAGAGTCGTTCCGGAGACAGCGCATGGCGAGCAGTACTTC. This gives the protein CASSKGPKGFWRVVPETAHGEQYF.

The chain carries TRBV5-3 and TRBJ2-2; 7 bases match TRBD2. Being an ORF, TRBV5-3 has a function that is uncertain. This CDR3 comprises 16 residues. V gave up 7 bases and J gave up 6 bases; unmatched junction bases: 15. Here the CDR3 DNA reads TGTGCCAGACTGATACCCGCTAGCGGACACCCCGGGGAGCTGTTTTTT. Translated, it gives CARLIPASGHPGELFF.

This clone was picked up one time. CDR3 sequence (DNA): TGTGCCAGCACCTCGGATGGGACCTGGTACACCTTC. Protein product: CASTSDGTWYTF. The chain couples TRBV28 to TRBJ1-2; maybe TRBD1 (5 bases). Germline V gene sequence: CDR1 MDHEN, CDR2 SYDVKM. The CDR3 spans 12 residues. V was cut by 7 bases and J by 11 bases, with 17 bases left in between.

The rearrangement links TRBV7-6 to TRBJ2-7, with D tentatively TRBD2 (6 bases). Germline V gene lookup returns CDR1 SGHVS and CDR2 FNYEAQ. The CDR3 loop spans 14 amino acids. V dropped 1 base and J dropped 3 bases, with 10 bases sitting between them. The CDR3, as DNA: TGTGCCAGCAGCTTAGAGGGCGGGGTCTACGAGCAGTACTTC. Residues: CASSLEGGVYEQYF.

The genes are TRBV5-5 and TRBJ1-2; perhaps TRBD1 as D (5 bases). With 0 bases removed from V and 2 bases from J, the gap between germline ends came to 5 bases. The germline V gene encodes CDR1 SGHKS and CDR2 YYEKEE (reference sequence). The CDR3 is made up of 13 amino acids. The CDR3, as DNA: TGTGCCAGCAGCTTGGCAGGGAACTATGGCTACACCTTC. Translation: CASSLAGNYGYTF.

The J gene is TRBJ2-3, the V gene TRBV4-1; weak D call: TRBD2 (6 bases). V was trimmed by 2 bases and J by 6 bases, leaving 15 bases between them. The CDR3 spans 15 residues. CDR1 is MGHRA and CDR2 is YSYEKL in the germline V gene. The CDR3 loop reads CASSQTQEGRDTQYF. CDR3 bases: TGCGCCAGCAGCCAAACTCAGGAGGGAAGGGATACGCAGTATTTT.

The V call is TRBV5-5, the J call TRBJ2-5; D ambiguous. Between the trimmed V and J ends, which lost 2 bases and 5 bases, there was a span of 7 bases. The germline gives CDR1 SGHKS, CDR2 YYEKEE (reference sequence). The CDR3 covers 12 residues. DNA for the CDR3: TGTGCCAGCAGCTTTATATTTGAGACCCAGTACTTC. It translates to CASSFIFETQYF.

V gene TRBV19 combines with J gene TRBJ2-3; possibly TRBD1 for D (6 bases). CDR3 size: 14 residues. Trimming cost V 4 bases and J 3 bases, with 11 bases left between them. From germline, CDR1 is LNHDA and CDR2 SQIVND (reference sequence). CDR3 sequence: CASSTQGGTDTQYF. The CDR3, as DNA: TGTGCCAGTAGTACACAGGGTGGTACAGATACGCAGTATTTT.

This chain uses TRBV11-1 with TRBJ1-2; 8 bases align to TRBD1. From germline, CDR1 is SGHAT and CDR2 FQDESV (reference sequence). Germline trimming cut 4 bases from V and 7 bases from J; bases unmatched to any gene: 11. This CDR3 is 15 amino acids long. The DNA for the CDR3 is TGTGCCAGCAGCTATCGGACAGGGAGAAGCAGTGGCTACACCTTC. Residues: CASSYRTGRSSGYTF.

Concerning this clone: In the same sample, other DNA sequences code for this CDR3. This chain connects TRBV2 to TRBJ2-7; D is uncertain. Looked up from germline, CDR1 is SNHLY and CDR2 is FYNNEI. Trimming took off 6 bases at V and 4 bases at J, with 7 bases between the two ends. This CDR3 has 11 residues. The CDR3 protein is CASSRQYEQYF. The CDR3 DNA is TGTGCCAGCAGCAGGCAGTACGAGCAGTACTTC.

V is TRBV29-1 and J is TRBJ1-3; D remains ambiguous. The CDR3 totals 13 residues. Germline-derived CDR1 and CDR2 are SQVTM and ANQGSEA. V lost 4 bases and J 0 bases, leaving 7 bases between the germline ends. The CDR3 DNA follows: TGCAGCGTTGGCGAGTACTCTGGAAACACCATATATTTT. This translates into CSVGEYSGNTIYF.